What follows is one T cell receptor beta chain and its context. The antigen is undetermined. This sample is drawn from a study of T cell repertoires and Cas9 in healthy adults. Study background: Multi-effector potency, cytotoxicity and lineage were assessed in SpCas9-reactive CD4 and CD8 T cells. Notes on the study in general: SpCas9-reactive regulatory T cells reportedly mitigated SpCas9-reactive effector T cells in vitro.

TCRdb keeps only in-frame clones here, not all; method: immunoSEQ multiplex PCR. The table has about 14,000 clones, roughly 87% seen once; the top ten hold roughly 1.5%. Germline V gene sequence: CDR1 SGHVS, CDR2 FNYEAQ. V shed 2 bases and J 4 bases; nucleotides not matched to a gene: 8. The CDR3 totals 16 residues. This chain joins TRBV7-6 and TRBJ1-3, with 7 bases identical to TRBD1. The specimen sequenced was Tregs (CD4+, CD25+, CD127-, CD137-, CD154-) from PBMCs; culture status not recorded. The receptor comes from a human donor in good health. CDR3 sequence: CASSLFGQAAGNTIYF. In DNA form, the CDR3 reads TGTGCCAGCAGCTTATTTGGACAGGCGGCCGGAAACACCATATATTTT. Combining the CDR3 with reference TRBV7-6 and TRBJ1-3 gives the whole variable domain GAGVSQSPRYKVTKRGQDVALRCDPISGHVSLYWYRQALGQGPEFLTYFNYEAQQDKSGLPNDRFSAERPEGSISTLTIQRTEQRDSAMYRCASSLFGQAAGNTIYFGEGSWLTVV.